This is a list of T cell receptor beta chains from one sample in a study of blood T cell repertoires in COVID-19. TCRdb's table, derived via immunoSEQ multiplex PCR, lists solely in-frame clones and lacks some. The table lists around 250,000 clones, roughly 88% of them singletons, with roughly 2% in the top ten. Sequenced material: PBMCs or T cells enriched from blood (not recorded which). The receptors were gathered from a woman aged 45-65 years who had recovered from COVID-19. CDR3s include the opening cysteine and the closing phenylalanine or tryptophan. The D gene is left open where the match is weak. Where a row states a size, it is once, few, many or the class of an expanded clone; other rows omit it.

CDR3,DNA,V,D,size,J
CASSYTGGTEAFF,TGCGCCAGCAGCTACACAGGGGGCACTGAAGCTTTCTTT,TRBV4-3,TRBD1,.,TRBJ1-1
CASRAITGANVLTF,TGTGCCAGCAGAGCAATAACTGGGGCCAACGTCCTGACTTTC,TRBV6-5,.,.,TRBJ2-6
CASSLRLASYNEQFF,TGTGCCAGCAGCTTAAGACTAGCCTCCTACAATGAGCAGTTCTTC,TRBV7-9,TRBD2,.,TRBJ2-1
CASSLVRGHNEQFF,TGTGCCAGCAGCTTGGTGCGGGGCCACAATGAGCAGTTCTTC,TRBV5-4,.,.,TRBJ2-1
CASSDPNPSVWGRSNQPQHF,TGTGCCAGCAGTGACCCGAATCCATCGGTTTGGGGGCGTAGCAATCAGCCCCAGCATTTT,TRBV6-4,.,.,TRBJ1-5
CSVERFGTGAETQYF,TGCAGCGTGGAAAGATTCGGGACAGGGGCTGAGACCCAGTACTTC,TRBV29-1,TRBD1,.,TRBJ2-5
CACQRQGATEAFF,TGTGCCTGTCAAAGACAGGGGGCCACTGAAGCTTTCTTT,TRBV30,TRBD1,few,TRBJ1-1
CASSPGQGSNEKLFF,TGTGCCAGCTCACCGGGACAGGGGTCGAATGAAAAACTGTTTTTT,TRBV18,TRBD1,.,TRBJ1-4
CASHGGSGSFNEQFF,TGTGCCTCTCACGGGGGTAGCGGGAGCTTCAATGAGCAGTTCTTC,TRBV28,TRBD2,once,TRBJ2-1
CASSRTSGGYNEQFF,TGTGCCAGCAGCCGGACTAGCGGGGGCTACAATGAGCAGTTCTTC,TRBV11-2,TRBD2,.,TRBJ2-1
CASSQDTPRLAGWRTDTQYF,TGCGCCAGCAGCCAAGATACACCCAGACTAGCGGGATGGCGCACAGATACGCAGTATTTT,TRBV4-3,TRBD2,.,TRBJ2-3
CASSPNSATNEKLFF,TGTGCCAGTAGTCCCAACAGTGCAACTAATGAAAAACTGTTTTTT,TRBV19,.,.,TRBJ1-4
CASKEGGTTEAFF,TGTGCCAGCAAGGAAGGGGGCACGACTGAAGCTTTCTTT,TRBV6-5,TRBD1,.,TRBJ1-1
CASSLGQGRVYGYTF,TGTGCCAGCAGCTTGGGACAGGGGAGAGTCTATGGCTACACCTTC,TRBV5-4,TRBD1,.,TRBJ1-2
CSVISGRFSYEQYF,TGCAGCGTCATTAGCGGGAGGTTCTCCTACGAGCAGTACTTC,TRBV29-1,TRBD2,.,TRBJ2-7
CASSRGDRGLNEQFF,TGTGCCAGTAGTAGGGGGGACAGGGGGCTCAATGAGCAGTTCTTC,TRBV19,TRBD1,once,TRBJ2-1
CASSQATDGELFF,TGTGCCAGCAGCCAGGCGACGGACGGGGAGCTGTTTTTT,TRBV7-9,.,.,TRBJ2-2
CASSLTAGGSPSTDTQYF,TGTGCCAGCAGCTTAACTGCGGGAGGGTCCCCTAGCACAGATACGCAGTATTTT,TRBV7-3,TRBD2,.,TRBJ2-3
CASSIPGRLYEQYF,TGTGCCAGCAGCATCCCAGGGAGGCTCTACGAGCAGTACTTC,TRBV5-5,.,.,TRBJ2-7
CASSQKLAVETQYF,TGTGCCAGCAGCCAAAAACTAGCGGTGGAGACCCAGTACTTC,TRBV4-2,TRBD2,.,TRBJ2-5
CASSLLSGSHGYTF,TGTGCCAGCAGCTTGCTGTCGGGGTCCCATGGCTACACCTTC,TRBV5-6,.,.,TRBJ1-2
CASRPTSGDTGELFF,TGTGCCAGCAGGCCGACTAGCGGGGACACCGGGGAGCTGTTTTTT,TRBV2,TRBD2,.,TRBJ2-2
CASSLGRKDYGYTF,TGTGCCAGCAGCTTAGGCAGGAAAGACTATGGCTACACCTTC,TRBV7-2,.,.,TRBJ1-2
CASSVRAASSGNTIYF,TGTGCCAGCAGCGTACGAGCCGCAAGCTCTGGAAACACCATATATTTT,TRBV9,.,.,TRBJ1-3
CASSLEPDYAIGELFF,TGTGCCAGCAGCTTGGAGCCGGACTATGCAATCGGGGAGCTGTTTTTT,TRBV5-4,.,.,TRBJ2-2
CASSSGRAPETQYF,TGTGCCAGCAGCTCTGGCAGGGCCCCGGAGACCCAGTACTTC,TRBV7-3,.,.,TRBJ2-5
CASSQGGQTSYEQYF,TGCGCCAGCAGCCAAGGCGGACAGACCTCCTACGAGCAGTACTTC,TRBV4-3,.,.,TRBJ2-7
CASRGLAGGTYNEQFF,TGTGCCAGCAGAGGTCTAGCGGGCGGGACCTACAATGAGCAGTTCTTC,TRBV28,TRBD2,.,TRBJ2-1
CASSLTRSEGEQFF,TGTGCTAGCAGCTTAACCAGGTCGGAGGGGGAGCAGTTCTTC,TRBV7-7,.,.,TRBJ2-1
CASSETGGGGGYTF,TGTGCCAGCAGTGAAACAGGGGGAGGCGGTGGCTACACCTTC,TRBV2,TRBD1,.,TRBJ1-2
CASSMGLRETQYF,TGTGCCAGCAGTATGGGACTTCGGGAGACCCAGTACTTC,TRBV28,.,once,TRBJ2-5
CSAFGGEVNTEAFF,TGCAGCGCCTTTGGAGGGGAGGTGAACACTGAAGCTTTCTTT,TRBV29-1,.,.,TRBJ1-1
CASSLRWRPNTGELFF,TGTGCCAGCAGTTTAAGGTGGCGGCCGAACACCGGGGAGCTGTTTTTT,TRBV27,.,.,TRBJ2-2
CASSLSSGGLNTGELFF,TGTGCCAGCAGCTTATCTAGCGGGGGGCTGAACACCGGGGAGCTGTTTTTT,TRBV7-8,TRBD2,once,TRBJ2-2
CRGRDGETQYF,TGCAGAGGGAGGGACGGGGAGACCCAGTACTTC,TRBV7-3,TRBD2,.,TRBJ2-5
CASKLAGGYTGELFF,TGCGCCAGCAAACTAGCGGGGGGTTACACCGGGGAGCTGTTTTTT,TRBV5-1,TRBD2,.,TRBJ2-2
CASGPRGLDGYTF,TGTGCTAGTGGTCCGCGGGGTTTGGATGGCTACACCTTC,TRBV12-5,.,.,TRBJ1-2
CASGPQGVLANYGYTF,TGTGCTAGTGGTCCGCAGGGGGTGCTAGCTAACTATGGCTACACCTTC,TRBV12-5,TRBD1,.,TRBJ1-2
CASSHGTSGEETQYF,TGTGCCAGCAGCCACGGGACTAGCGGTGAGGAGACCCAGTACTTC,TRBV9,TRBD2,.,TRBJ2-5
CASSLSGQNSPLHF,TGTGCCAGCAGTTTATCGGGACAAAATTCACCCCTCCACTTT,TRBV28,.,.,TRBJ1-6
CASSYGVIYGYTF,TGTGCCAGCAGTTACGGAGTCATCTATGGCTACACCTTC,TRBV6-5,.,.,TRBJ1-2
CASSPPSGTGELFF,TGTGCCAGCTCACCACCCAGCGGGACCGGGGAGCTGTTTTTT,TRBV18,.,few,TRBJ2-2
CASSQHRGLAGAEQYF,TGCGCCAGCAGCCAACACAGGGGACTAGCGGGAGCCGAGCAGTACTTC,TRBV4-3,TRBD2,once,TRBJ2-7
CASSVLGGGKYNEQFF,TGTGCCAGCAGCGTACTGGGAGGGGGTAAATACAATGAGCAGTTCTTC,TRBV7-3,.,.,TRBJ2-1
CASSTISAGGQNEQFF,TGTGCCAGTAGTACGATCTCGGCGGGGGGGCAGAATGAGCAGTTCTTC,TRBV19,TRBD2,.,TRBJ2-1
CASSQEAGGRASDTQYF,TGCGCCAGCAGCCAAGAGGCAGGCGGGAGGGCCTCAGATACGCAGTATTTT,TRBV4-3,TRBD2,few,TRBJ2-3
CASRATGSSNQPQHF,TGTGCCAGCAGGGCGACAGGGTCTAGCAATCAGCCCCAGCATTTT,TRBV6-5,TRBD1,.,TRBJ1-5
CASSPGLGGETQYF,TGTGCCAGCAGCCCGGGACTAGGCGGCGAGACCCAGTACTTC,TRBV7-9,TRBD2,.,TRBJ2-5
CASSSHPTGYGYTF,TGTGCCAGTAGTTCGCATCCGACAGGTTATGGCTACACCTTC,TRBV19,.,.,TRBJ1-2
CASIRGRDTYSGNTIYF,TGTGCCAGTATACGGGGCCGGGACACCTACTCTGGAAACACCATATATTTT,TRBV19,.,.,TRBJ1-3
CASSLGELAFAYNEQFF,TGCGCCAGCAGCTTGGGTGAACTAGCTTTTGCCTACAATGAGCAGTTCTTC,TRBV5-1,.,.,TRBJ2-1
CSARAVSEAFF,TGCAGTGCTAGAGCCGTTTCTGAAGCTTTCTTT,TRBV20-1,.,.,TRBJ1-1
CASSRQGVDNSPLHF,TGTGCCAGCAGTCGACAGGGGGTGGATAATTCACCCCTCCACTTT,TRBV2,TRBD1,.,TRBJ1-6
CSAAPVVEQYF,TGCAGTGCAGCCCCGGTCGTCGAGCAGTACTTC,TRBV20-1,.,.,TRBJ2-7
CASSGQGEFQPQHF,TGTGCCAGCAGCGGACAGGGGGAATTTCAGCCCCAGCATTTT,TRBV6-5,TRBD1,.,TRBJ1-5
CASSTHLGRYTEAFF,TGTGCCAGCAGTACTCATCTTGGCAGGTATACTGAAGCTTTCTTT,TRBV25-1,.,.,TRBJ1-1
CATSDPKTAGGHEQFF,TGTGCCACCAGTGACCCGAAGACCGCGGGGGGCCATGAGCAGTTCTTC,TRBV24-1,TRBD2,.,TRBJ2-1